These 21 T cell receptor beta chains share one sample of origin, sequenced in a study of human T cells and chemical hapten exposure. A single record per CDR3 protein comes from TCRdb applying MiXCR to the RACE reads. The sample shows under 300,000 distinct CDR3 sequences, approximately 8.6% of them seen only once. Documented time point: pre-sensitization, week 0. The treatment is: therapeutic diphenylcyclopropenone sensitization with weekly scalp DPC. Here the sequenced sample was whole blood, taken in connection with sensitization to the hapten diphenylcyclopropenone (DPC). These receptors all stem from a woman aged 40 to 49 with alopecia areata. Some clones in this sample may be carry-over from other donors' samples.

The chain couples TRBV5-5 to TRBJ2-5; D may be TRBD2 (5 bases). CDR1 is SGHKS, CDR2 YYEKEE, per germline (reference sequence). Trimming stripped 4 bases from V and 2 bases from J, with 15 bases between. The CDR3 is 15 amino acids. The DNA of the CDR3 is TGTGCCAGCAGCCGAGCGGAGAGGAGTCAAGAGACCCAGTACTTC. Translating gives CASSRAERSQETQYF.

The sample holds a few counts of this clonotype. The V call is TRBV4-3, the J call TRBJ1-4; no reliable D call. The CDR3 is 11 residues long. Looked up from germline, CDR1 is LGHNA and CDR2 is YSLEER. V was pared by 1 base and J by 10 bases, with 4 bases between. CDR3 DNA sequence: TGCGCCAGCAGCCAAGGGGGAAAACTGTTTTTT. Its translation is CASSQGGKLFF.

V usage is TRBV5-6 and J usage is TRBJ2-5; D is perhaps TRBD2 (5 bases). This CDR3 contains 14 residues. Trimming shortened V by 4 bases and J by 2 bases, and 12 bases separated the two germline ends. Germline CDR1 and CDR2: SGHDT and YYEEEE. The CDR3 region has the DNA TGTGCCAGCAGCGTCGACGGGGTACAAGAGACCCAGTACTTC. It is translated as CASSVDGVQETQYF.

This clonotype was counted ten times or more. The CDR3: CSGWTSGRETQYF. The CDR3 DNA reads TGCAGCGGGTGGACTAGCGGGAGAGAGACCCAGTACTTC. The rearrangement joins TRBV29-1 to TRBJ2-5, with 13 bases that match TRBD2. The CDR3 extends over 13 amino acids. Germline V gene sequence: CDR1 SQVTM, CDR2 ANQGSEA. Trimming at V came to 7 bases and at J to 4 bases, leaving 3 bases not matched to a gene.

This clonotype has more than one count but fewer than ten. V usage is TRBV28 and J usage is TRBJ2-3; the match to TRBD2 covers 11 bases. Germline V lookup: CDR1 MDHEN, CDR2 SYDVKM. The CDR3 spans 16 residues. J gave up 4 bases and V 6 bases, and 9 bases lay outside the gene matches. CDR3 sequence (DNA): TGTGCCAGCAGCACTACTCTAGCGGGAGGTTCAGATACGCAGTATTTT. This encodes CASSTTLAGGSDTQYF.

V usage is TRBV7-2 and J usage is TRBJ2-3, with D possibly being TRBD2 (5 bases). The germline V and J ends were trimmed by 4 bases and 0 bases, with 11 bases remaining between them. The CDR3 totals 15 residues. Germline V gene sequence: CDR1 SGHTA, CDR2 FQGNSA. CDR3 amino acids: CASSSDSTSTDTQYF. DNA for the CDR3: TGTGCCAGCAGCTCGGACTCGACCAGCACAGATACGCAGTATTTT.

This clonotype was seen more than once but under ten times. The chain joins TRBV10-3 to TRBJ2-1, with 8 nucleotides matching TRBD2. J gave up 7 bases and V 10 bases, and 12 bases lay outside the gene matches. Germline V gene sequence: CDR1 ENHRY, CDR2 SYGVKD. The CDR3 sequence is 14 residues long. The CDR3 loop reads CATYPGTRYNEQFF. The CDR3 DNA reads TGTGCCACCTACCCCGGGACTAGATATAATGAGCAGTTCTTC.

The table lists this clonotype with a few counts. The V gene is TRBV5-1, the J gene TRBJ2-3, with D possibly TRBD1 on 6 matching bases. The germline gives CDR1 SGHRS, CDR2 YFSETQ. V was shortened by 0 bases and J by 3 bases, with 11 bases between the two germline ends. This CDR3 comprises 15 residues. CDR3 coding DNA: TGCGCCAGCAGCTTGGACACAAGGGGGACAGATACGCAGTATTTT. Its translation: CASSLDTRGTDTQYF. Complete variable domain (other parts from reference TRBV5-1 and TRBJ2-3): KAGVTQTPRYLIKTRGQQVTLSCSPISGHRSVSWYQQTPGQGLQFLFEYFSETQRNKGNFPGRFSGRQFSNSRSEMNVSTLELGDSALYLCASSLDTRGTDTQYFGPGTRLTVL.

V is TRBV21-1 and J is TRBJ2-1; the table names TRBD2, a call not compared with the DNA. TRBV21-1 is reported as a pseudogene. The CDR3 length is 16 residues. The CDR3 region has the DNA TGTGCCAGCAGCAACTTAGCGGGAGCGGTCTACAATGAGCAGTTCTTC. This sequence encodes CASSNLAGAVYNEQFF.

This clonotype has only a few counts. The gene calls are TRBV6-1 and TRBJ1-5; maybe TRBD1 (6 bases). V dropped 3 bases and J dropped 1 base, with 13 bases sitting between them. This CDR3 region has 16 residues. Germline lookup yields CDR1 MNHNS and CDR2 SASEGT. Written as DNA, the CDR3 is TGTGCCAGCAGTGAGACAGGTTCAGCGAGCAATCAGCCCCAGCATTTT. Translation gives CASSETGSASNQPQHF.

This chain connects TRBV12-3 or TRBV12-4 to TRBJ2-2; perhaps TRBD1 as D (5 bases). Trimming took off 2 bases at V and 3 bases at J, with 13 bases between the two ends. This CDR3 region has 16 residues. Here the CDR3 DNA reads TGTGCCAGCAGTTTAAATCTGGCCAGGGACACCGGGGAGCTGTTTTTT. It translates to CASSLNLARDTGELFF.

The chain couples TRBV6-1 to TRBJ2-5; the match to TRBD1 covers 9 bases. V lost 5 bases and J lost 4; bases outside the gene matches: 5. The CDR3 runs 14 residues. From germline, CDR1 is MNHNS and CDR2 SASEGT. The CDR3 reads CASSTGQGRETQYF. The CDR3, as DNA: TGTGCCAGCAGTACCGGACAGGGGCGAGAGACCCAGTACTTC.

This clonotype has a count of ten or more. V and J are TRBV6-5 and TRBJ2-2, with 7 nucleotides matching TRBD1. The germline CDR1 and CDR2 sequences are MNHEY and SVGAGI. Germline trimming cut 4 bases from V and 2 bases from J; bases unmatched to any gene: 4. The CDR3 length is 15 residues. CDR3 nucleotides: TGTGCCAGCAGTTGGACAGGAGGAAACACCGGGGAGCTGTTTTTT. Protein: CASSWTGGNTGELFF.

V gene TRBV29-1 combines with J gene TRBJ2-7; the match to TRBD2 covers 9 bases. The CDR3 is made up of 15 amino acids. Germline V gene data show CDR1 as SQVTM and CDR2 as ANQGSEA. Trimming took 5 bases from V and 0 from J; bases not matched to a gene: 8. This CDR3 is CSVSSGRTDSYEQYF. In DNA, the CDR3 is TGCAGCGTTTCAAGCGGGAGGACTGACTCCTACGAGCAGTACTTC.

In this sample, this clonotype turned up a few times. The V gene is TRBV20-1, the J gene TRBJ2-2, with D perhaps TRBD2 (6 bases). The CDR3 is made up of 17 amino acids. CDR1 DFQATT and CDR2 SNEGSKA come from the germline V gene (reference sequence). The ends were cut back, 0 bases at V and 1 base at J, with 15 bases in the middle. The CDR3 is CSARDPRPSENTGELFF. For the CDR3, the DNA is TGCAGTGCTAGAGACCCCCGACCTAGCGAGAACACCGGGGAGCTGTTTTTT.

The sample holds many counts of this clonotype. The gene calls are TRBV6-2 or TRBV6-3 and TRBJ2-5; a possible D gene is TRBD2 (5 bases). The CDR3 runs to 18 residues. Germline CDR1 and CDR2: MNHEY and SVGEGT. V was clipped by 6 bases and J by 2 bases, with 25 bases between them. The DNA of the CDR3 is TGTGCCAGCAGGCCTACGGCCAAGGACTCTGCCGTTCAAGAGACCCAGTACTTC. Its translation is CASRPTAKDSAVQETQYF.

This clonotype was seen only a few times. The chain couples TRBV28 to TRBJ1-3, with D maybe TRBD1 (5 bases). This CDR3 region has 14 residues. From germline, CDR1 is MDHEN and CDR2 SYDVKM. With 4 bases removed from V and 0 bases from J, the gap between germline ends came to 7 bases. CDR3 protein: CASSSGTSGNTIYF. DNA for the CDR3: TGTGCCAGCAGTTCCGGGACCTCTGGAAACACCATATATTTT.

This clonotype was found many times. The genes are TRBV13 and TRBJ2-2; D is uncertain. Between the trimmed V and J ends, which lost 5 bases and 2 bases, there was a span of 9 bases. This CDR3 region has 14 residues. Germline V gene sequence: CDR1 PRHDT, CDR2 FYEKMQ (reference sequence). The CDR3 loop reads CASSPQPNTGELFF. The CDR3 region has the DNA TGTGCCAGCAGCCCACAACCAAACACCGGGGAGCTGTTTTTT.

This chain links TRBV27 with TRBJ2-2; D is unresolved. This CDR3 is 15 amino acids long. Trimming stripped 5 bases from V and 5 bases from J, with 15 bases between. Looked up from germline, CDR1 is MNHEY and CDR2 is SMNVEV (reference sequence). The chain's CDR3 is CASSNDGPKTGELFF. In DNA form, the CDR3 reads TGTGCCAGCAGTAATGACGGACCCAAGACCGGGGAGCTGTTTTTT.

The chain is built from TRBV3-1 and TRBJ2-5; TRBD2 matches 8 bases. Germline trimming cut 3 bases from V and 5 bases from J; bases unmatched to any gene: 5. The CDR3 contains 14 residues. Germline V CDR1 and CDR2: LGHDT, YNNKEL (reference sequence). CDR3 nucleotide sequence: TGTGCCAGCAGCCACAGCGGGAGTGAGGAGACCCAGTACTTC. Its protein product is CASSHSGSEETQYF.

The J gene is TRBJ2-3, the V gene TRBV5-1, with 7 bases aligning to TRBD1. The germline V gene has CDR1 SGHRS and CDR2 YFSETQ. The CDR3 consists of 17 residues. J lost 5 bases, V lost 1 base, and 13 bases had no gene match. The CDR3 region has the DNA TGCGCCAGCAGCTTGAAGGGACAGTCAATCGCCCGAGATACGCAGTATTTT. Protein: CASSLKGQSIARDTQYF. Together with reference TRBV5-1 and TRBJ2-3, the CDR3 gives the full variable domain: KAGVTQTPRYLIKTRGQQVTLSCSPISGHRSVSWYQQTPGQGLQFLFEYFSETQRNKGNFPGRFSGRQFSNSRSEMNVSTLELGDSALYLCASSLKGQSIARDTQYFGPGTRLTVL.